This TCR beta chain was captured in a study of regulatory T cells in long-lasting Graves disease. General observations from the study: Results may be inaccurate due to the small sample size. Those with persistent Graves' had less TCR diversity than newly diagnosed patients.

Noted time point: persistent/refractory GD, antithyroid drugs over 5 years with positive TRAb. Generation of the TCR library employed RNA extracted from PBMCs. Patients were enrolled at an endocrinology department in Xi'an, China. A word on this clonotype: Its antigen is not known.

According to the study, TCR beta libraries were built with iRepertoire HTBI primers and CDR3-region Arm-PCR. TCRdb re-analysed the multiplex PCR reads in MiXCR, keeping a single row per CDR3 protein. The profile shows 350,000 to 500,000 distinct CDR3 sequences, roughly 23% of them singletons. The V and J ends lost 10 bases and 5 bases, in that order; junction bases with no gene match: 7. CDR1 ENHRY and CDR2 SYGVKD come from the germline V gene. This CDR3 has 12 amino acids. This clonotype originated in a female donor with Graves disease. This material consisted of peripheral blood mononuclear cells (PBMCs), taken when the disease was refractory, from a patient treated with antithyroid drugs. The rearrangement links TRBV10-3 to TRBJ2-7; 8 bases are a match to TRBD2. The CDR3 region is CATRGLGDEQYF. CDR3 DNA sequence: TGTGCCACCCGGGGACTAGGTGACGAGCAGTACTTC.